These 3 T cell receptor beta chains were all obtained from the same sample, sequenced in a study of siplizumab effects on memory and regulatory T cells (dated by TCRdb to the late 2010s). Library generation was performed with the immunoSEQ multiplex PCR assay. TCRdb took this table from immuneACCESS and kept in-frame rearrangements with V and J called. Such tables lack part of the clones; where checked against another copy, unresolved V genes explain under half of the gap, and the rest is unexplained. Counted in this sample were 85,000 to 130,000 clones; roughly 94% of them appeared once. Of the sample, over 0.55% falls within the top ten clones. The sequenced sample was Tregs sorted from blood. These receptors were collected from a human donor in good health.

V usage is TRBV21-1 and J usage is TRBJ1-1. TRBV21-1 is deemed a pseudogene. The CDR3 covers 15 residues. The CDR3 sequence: CASSSLTPMNTEAFF. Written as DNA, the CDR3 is TGTGCCAGCAGCAGCCTTACTCCTATGAACACTGAAGCTTTCTTT.

CDR3 protein: CSALSGYTF. The CDR3, as DNA: TGCAGTGCTCTCAGTGGCTACACCTTC. V and J are TRBV20-1 and TRBJ1-2; the D is unclear. Trimming cost V 5 bases and J 7 bases, with 5 bases left between them. The CDR3 covers 9 residues. The V gene's germline CDR1 is DFQATT and CDR2 SNEGSKA (reference sequence).

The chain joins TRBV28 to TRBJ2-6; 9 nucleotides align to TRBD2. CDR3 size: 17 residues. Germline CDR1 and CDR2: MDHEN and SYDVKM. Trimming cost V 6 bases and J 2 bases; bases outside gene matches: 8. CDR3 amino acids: CASRWAGGPTGANVLTF. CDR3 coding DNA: TGTGCCAGCAGGTGGGCGGGAGGGCCTACTGGGGCCAACGTCCTGACTTTC.